Described below is a single TCR beta chain sequence and its context. The antigen is unknown. Only in-frame clones appear in the TCRdb table, and some are missing; sequencing was by immunoSEQ multiplex PCR. The sample has 65,000 to 95,000 clones; over 85% are singletons. The CDR3 has 16 residues. Per the germline V gene, CDR1 is SGHTA and CDR2 is FQGNSA. V shed 5 bases and J shed 4 bases, with 17 bases lying between them. The data belong to a study of cytomegalovirus exposure and HLA in healthy donors. Study-wide results and caveats: Under in vitro conditions, a few CMV-associated chains were confirmed as specific for CMV antigens. Many donors carried some public TCRs, although rarity characterized most TCR sequences.

The genes are TRBV7-2 and TRBJ1-4; D is ambiguous. The sequence derives from a woman aged 30 to 39 in good health and CMV-seronegative. The source material was PBMCs. The CDR3 region has the DNA TGTGCCAGCAGCCCCCGACGGGGTAGCCGTAATGAAAAACTGTTTTTT. Protein sequence: CASSPRRGSRNEKLFF.